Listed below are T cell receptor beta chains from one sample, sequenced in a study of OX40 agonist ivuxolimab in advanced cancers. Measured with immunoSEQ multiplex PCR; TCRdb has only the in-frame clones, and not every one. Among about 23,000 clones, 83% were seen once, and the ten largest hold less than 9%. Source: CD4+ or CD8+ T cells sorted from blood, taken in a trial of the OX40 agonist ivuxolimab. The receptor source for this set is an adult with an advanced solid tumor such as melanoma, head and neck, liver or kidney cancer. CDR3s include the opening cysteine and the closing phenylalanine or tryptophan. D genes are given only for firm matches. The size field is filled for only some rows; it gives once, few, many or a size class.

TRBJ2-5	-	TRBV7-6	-	TGTGCCAGCAGCGAACTCATTCGGGCCCAACAAGAGACCCAGTACTTC	CASSELIRAQQETQYF
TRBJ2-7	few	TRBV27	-	TGTGCCAGCAGTTTAGTCCCTGGAGGGACACTGTTCGAGCAGTACTTC	CASSLVPGGTLFEQYF
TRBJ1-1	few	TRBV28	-	TGTGCCAGCAGTCCAACTACTTACAGGGAGAACACTGAAGCTTTCTTT	CASSPTTYRENTEAFF
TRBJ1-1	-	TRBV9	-	TGTGCCAGCAGCGTAACAGGAGTGTTGTCGAACACTGAAGCTTTCTTT	CASSVTGVLSNTEAFF
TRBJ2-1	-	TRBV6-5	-	TGTGCCAGCAGTTATGGGACGGGGTTCTACAATGAGCAGTTCTTC	CASSYGTGFYNEQFF
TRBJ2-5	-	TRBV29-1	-	TGCAGCGCGGTCTCCTGGGGTAACAGGGACGGAGAGACCCAGTACTTC	CSAVSWGNRDGETQYF
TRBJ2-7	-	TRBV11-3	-	TGTGCCAGCAGCCCGGCGGGGCCCTACGAGCAGTACTTC	CASSPAGPYEQYF
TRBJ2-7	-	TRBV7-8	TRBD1	TGTGCCAGCACTGACAGGGGGTTGGGCGAGCAGTACTTC	CASTDRGLGEQYF
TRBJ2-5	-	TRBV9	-	TGTGCCAGCAGCGCGACAGGTCGCCAAGAGACCCAGTACTTC	CASSATGRQETQYF
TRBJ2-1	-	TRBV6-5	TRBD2	TGTGCCAGCAGTTACTCGAAACTAGCGGGGTACTATGAGCAGTTCTTC	CASSYSKLAGYYEQFF
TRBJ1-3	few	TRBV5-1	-	TGCGCCAGCAGCCCCGAGACTACTGGAAACACCATATATTTT	CASSPETTGNTIYF
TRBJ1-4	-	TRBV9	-	TGTGCCAGCAGCGTAGGAACCGGGAGCAATGAAAAACTGTTTTTT	CASSVGTGSNEKLFF
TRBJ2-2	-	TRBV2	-	TGTGCCAGCAGTGGGGGGATCGGGGAGCTGTTTTTT	CASSGGIGELFF
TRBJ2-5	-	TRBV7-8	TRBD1	TGTGCCAGCAGCCACGGACAGGGTGGGATACAAGAGACCCAGTACTTC	CASSHGQGGIQETQYF
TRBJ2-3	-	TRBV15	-	TGTGCCACCAGCAGAACCCCCCAGTTTGTAGATACGCAGTATTTT	CATSRTPQFVDTQYF
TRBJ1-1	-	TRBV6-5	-	TGTGCCAGCAGTTACGCGCACGGGGGGCCCGGGACTGAAGCTTTCTTT	CASSYAHGGPGTEAFF
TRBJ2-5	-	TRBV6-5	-	TGTGCCAGCAGTTCCGGGGGTCCAGAGACCCAGTACTTC	CASSSGGPETQYF
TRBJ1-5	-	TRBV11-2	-	TGTGCCAGCAGCTTGGGAGGCCTTGGGCCCCAGCATTTT	CASSLGGLGPQHF
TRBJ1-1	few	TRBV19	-	TGTGCCAGTAGTATATCGGGGAACATGAACACTGAAGCTTTCTTT	CASSISGNMNTEAFF
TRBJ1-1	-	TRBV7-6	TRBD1	TGTGCCAGCAGCTCAAGCCAGGGGGCGGGGTACACTGAAGCTTTCTTT	CASSSSQGAGYTEAFF
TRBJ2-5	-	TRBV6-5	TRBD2	TGTGCCAGCAGTGCTAGCGGGGGCGTACAAGAGACCCAGTACTTC	CASSASGGVQETQYF
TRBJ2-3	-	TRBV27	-	TGTGCCAGCAGTTTAACGGCCCGCCGAGATACGCAGTATTTT	CASSLTARRDTQYF
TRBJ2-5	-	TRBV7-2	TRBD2	TGTGCCAGCAGCTCCCGGCGGGGACTAGCGGGGAAAGAGACCCAGTACTTC	CASSSRRGLAGKETQYF
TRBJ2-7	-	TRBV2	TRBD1	TGTGCCAGCAGAGGACAGGGGCTGGACGAGCAGTACTTC	CASRGQGLDEQYF
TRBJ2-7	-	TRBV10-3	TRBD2	TGTGCCACCACCCCGACTAGCGGGGCCTACGAGCAGTACTTC	CATTPTSGAYEQYF
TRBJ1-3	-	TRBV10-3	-	TGTGCCATCAGTGAAGGAGGGAGGACTGGAAACACCATATATTTT	CAISEGGRTGNTIYF
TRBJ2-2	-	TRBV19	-	TGTGCCAGTAGTCCCAGGTTGGGTAGGGAAACCGGGGAGCTGTTTTTT	CASSPRLGRETGELFF
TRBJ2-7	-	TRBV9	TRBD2	TGTGCCAGCAGCGTAGAACCGGGACTAGCGGTCTACGAGCAGTACTTC	CASSVEPGLAVYEQYF
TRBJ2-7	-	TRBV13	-	TGTGCCAGCAGCTTAGCCCCACTAGCCGAGCCCCACGAGCAGTACTTC	CASSLAPLAEPHEQYF
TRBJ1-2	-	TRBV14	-	TGTGCCAGCAGCCAATCTCGGCATCCGTTGGGCTACACCTTC	CASSQSRHPLGYTF
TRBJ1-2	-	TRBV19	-	TGTGCCAGTAGTATCTTTGTGGGGGGCGCGTATGGCTACACCTTC	CASSIFVGGAYGYTF
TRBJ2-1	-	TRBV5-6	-	TGTGCCAGCAGCTTATACAATGAGCAGTTCTTC	CASSLYNEQFF
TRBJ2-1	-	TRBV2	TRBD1	TGTGCCAGCGGTACCGGGACAGGGTTGTTGAATGAGCAGTTCTTC	CASGTGTGLLNEQFF
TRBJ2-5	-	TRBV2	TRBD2	TGTGCCAGCAGTCAGGCACTAGCGGAAGAGACCCAGTACTTC	CASSQALAEETQYF
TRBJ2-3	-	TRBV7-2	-	TGTGCCAGCAGCTTAGCGGGGGGCAGGGCGGATACGCAGTATTTT	CASSLAGGRADTQYF
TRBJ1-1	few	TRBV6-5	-	TGTGCCAGCAGTTACTCCCAGGGCTACACTGAAGCTTTCTTT	CASSYSQGYTEAFF
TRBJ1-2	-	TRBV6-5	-	TGTGCCAGCAGTTTCACAACAGGGTTCGGTGGCTACACCTTC	CASSFTTGFGGYTF
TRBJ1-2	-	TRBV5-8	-	TGTGCCAGCAGCTTGCCGAGGGGCCAAGCTAACTATGGCTACACCTTC	CASSLPRGQANYGYTF
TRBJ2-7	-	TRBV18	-	TGTGCCAGCTCGGGACCGGAGAACCCCTACGAGCAGTACTTC	CASSGPENPYEQYF
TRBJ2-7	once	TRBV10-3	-	TGTGCCATCAGTGACCCAGGACAGTTACCCCCCTACGAGCAGTACTTC	CAISDPGQLPPYEQYF
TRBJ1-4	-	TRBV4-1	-	TGCGCCAGCAGCCAAGACTTGGCAGGAACGTACGAAAAACTGTTTTTT	CASSQDLAGTYEKLFF
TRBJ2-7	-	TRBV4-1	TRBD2	TGCGCCAGCAGCCGGGTTACTAGCGGGGGGCGCGGGGACGAGCAGTACTTC	CASSRVTSGGRGDEQYF
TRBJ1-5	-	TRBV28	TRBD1	TGTGCCAGCACCGGGCAGGGGGAGCAGCCCCAGCATTTT	CASTGQGEQPQHF
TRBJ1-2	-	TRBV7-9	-	TGTGCCAGCAGCCTCCGAAGACTGGACTATGGCTACACCTTC	CASSLRRLDYGYTF
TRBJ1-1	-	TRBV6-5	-	TGTGCCAGCAGTTACTCGGGGTTCAGGGGTGACACTGAAGCTTTCTTT	CASSYSGFRGDTEAFF